The subject of this entry is one TCR beta chain. The antigen remains undetermined. Each sample used at least 6.5 million PBMCs. Using a J-beta primer mix together with a sample-barcoded 5' primer, a second PCR was run for about 6 to 11 cycles. Tagging of each cDNA molecule was performed by a template-switch adaptor with 12 random nucleotides. TCRdb called the 5' RACE reads again in MiXCR, with one record for every CDR3 protein. Of roughly 500,000 distinct CDR3 sequences listed, approximately 25% are singletons. This sample stems from a study of blood T cells in healthy people across ages. General observations from the study: Observed TCR beta diversity showed a strong correlation with the percentage of naive T cells as measured by flow cytometry.

The V gene's germline CDR1 is MNHEY and CDR2 SVGAGI. The CDR3 has 13 residues. V lost 6 bases to trimming and J lost 2 bases, with 10 bases between them. This sample was also put to use in a study of T cells of mothers and their children.

The specimen was blood. The genes are TRBV6-5 and TRBJ2-5, with no clear D. The receptor comes from a boy younger than 18 in good health. The CDR3 DNA follows: TGTGCCAGCAGGTCCAGCGTTCAAGAGACCCAGTACTTC. Translation: CASRSSVQETQYF.